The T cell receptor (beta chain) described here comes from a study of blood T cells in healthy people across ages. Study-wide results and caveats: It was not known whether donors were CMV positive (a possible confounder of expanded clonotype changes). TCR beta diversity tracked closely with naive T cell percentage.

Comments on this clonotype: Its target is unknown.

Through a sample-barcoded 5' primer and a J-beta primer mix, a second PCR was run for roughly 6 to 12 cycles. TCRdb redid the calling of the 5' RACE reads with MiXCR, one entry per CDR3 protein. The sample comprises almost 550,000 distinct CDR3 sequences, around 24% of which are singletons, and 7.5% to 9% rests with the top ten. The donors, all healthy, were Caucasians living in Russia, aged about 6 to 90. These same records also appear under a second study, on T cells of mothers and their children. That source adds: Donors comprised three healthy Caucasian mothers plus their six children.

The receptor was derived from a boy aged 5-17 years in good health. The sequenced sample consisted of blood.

The CDR3 nucleotides read TGCGCCAGCAGCCTCAAAGTTAGCTCCTACGAGCAGTACTTC. Its translation is CASSLKVSSYEQYF. The chain links TRBV4-1 to TRBJ2-7; D call uncertain. Germline CDR1 MGHRA, CDR2 YSYEKL. V shed 4 bases and J shed 0 bases, with 10 bases lying between them. The CDR3 runs 14 residues.